A single sample is the source of the 19 T cell receptor beta chains below, sequenced in a study of T cells after yellow fever vaccination. Each CDR3 protein gets one entry after TCRdb re-called the 5' RACE reads with MiXCR. The data contain a few hundred thousand distinct CDR3 sequences, approximately 4.3% of them seen just once; the ten biggest clones take up roughly 21%. Here the sequenced sample was PBMCs, taken 15 days after the yellow fever booster vaccination. The receptors were sampled from a young man who received the YFV17D yellow fever vaccine.

The chain recombines TRBV7-7 with TRBJ2-5; no definite D call. Germline-derived CDR1 and CDR2 are SSHAT and FNYEAQ (reference sequence). The CDR3 spans 13 residues. The ends were cut back, 4 bases at V and 0 bases at J, with 6 bases in the middle. The CDR3 nucleotides read TGTGCCAGCAGCTCGTTAGACCAAGAGACCCAGTACTTC. This encodes CASSSLDQETQYF.

This clonotype was detected a few times. The chain is built from TRBV6-5 and TRBJ2-5, with D tentatively TRBD2 (5 bases). V lost 2 bases, J lost 2 bases, and 9 bases lay in between. The CDR3 spans 14 residues. CDR1 is MNHEY and CDR2 is SVGAGI in the germline V gene. The CDR3, as DNA: TGTGCCAGCAGTTACGCGGGTAATCAAGAGACCCAGTACTTC. Amino acids: CASSYAGNQETQYF.

There are many counts of this clonotype. The rearrangement links TRBV20-1 to TRBJ2-3; TRBD2 matches 11 bases. This CDR3 is built from 16 residues. The V and J ends lost 1 base and 6 bases, in that order; junction bases with no gene match: 9. Germline-derived CDR1 and CDR2 are DFQATT and SNEGSKA (reference sequence). CDR3 amino acids: CSARVAGGIPGDTQYF. DNA of the CDR3: TGCAGTGCTAGAGTAGCGGGGGGGATCCCTGGGGATACGCAGTATTTT.

This chain joins TRBV4-2 and TRBJ2-7; no definite D call. The germline V gene encodes CDR1 LGHNA and CDR2 YNFKEQ. The CDR3 extends over 15 amino acids. Between the trimmed V and J ends, which lost 3 bases and 0 bases, there was a span of 12 bases. CDR3 in DNA: TGTGCCAGCAGCCATAGGGCCGCCTCCTCCTACGAGCAGTACTTC. Translation: CASSHRAASSYEQYF.

This clonotype was picked up many times. The chain links TRBV10-3 to TRBJ2-2; tentatively, D is TRBD1 or TRBD2 (5 bases each). V shed 6 bases and J shed 0 bases, with 8 bases lying between them. The CDR3 is 14 residues long. CDR1 and CDR2 (germline): ENHRY, SYGVKD. CDR3 amino acids: CAIRGTANTGELFF. The CDR3 region has the DNA TGTGCCATCAGGGGGACGGCGAACACCGGGGAGCTGTTTTTT.

This clonotype was picked up many times. This chain joins TRBV6-6 and TRBJ1-2; 9 bases line up with TRBD1. Germline trimming cut 6 bases from V and 4 bases from J; bases unmatched to any gene: 6. This CDR3 contains 14 residues. The germline gives CDR1 MNHNY, CDR2 SVGAGI (reference sequence). In DNA form, the CDR3 reads TGTGCCAGCAGCCCCGGGACAGGGACCTATGGCTACACCTTC. Translation: CASSPGTGTYGYTF.

This clonotype showed up just a few times. The chain recombines TRBV5-4 with TRBJ1-1; D remains ambiguous. CDR1 and CDR2 from the germline V gene are SGHNT and YYREEE (reference sequence). This CDR3 has 15 residues. The V end lost 3 bases, the J end lost 4 bases, and 16 bases lay between the germline ends. CDR3 sequence: CASSWREGWTTEAFF. DNA for the CDR3: TGTGCCAGCAGCTGGAGGGAGGGATGGACCACTGAAGCTTTCTTT.

This clonotype has only a few counts. The rearrangement links TRBV4-3 to TRBJ2-7; D uncertain. In germline, CDR1 is LGHNA, CDR2 YSLEER. Between the trimmed V and J ends, which lost 0 bases and 0 bases, there was a span of 3 bases. This CDR3 has 13 residues. CDR3 amino acids: CASSQDISYEQYF. The CDR3, as DNA: TGCGCCAGCAGCCAAGACATCTCCTACGAGCAGTACTTC.

This clonotype was found a few times. V gene TRBV12-3 or TRBV12-4 combines with J gene TRBJ2-1, with 8 bases matching TRBD1. Trimming at V came to 5 bases and at J to 9 bases, leaving 6 bases not matched to a gene. The length of the CDR3 is 13 residues. The DNA for the CDR3 is TGTGCCAGCAGTGTGGGACAGGTTATTGAGCAGTTCTTC. This codes for CASSVGQVIEQFF.

The V gene is TRBV4-1, the J gene TRBJ2-1, with D perhaps TRBD1 (5 bases). Per the germline V gene, CDR1 is MGHRA and CDR2 is YSYEKL. The V and J ends lost 0 bases and 3 bases respectively, with 12 bases between them. CDR3 length: 16 amino acids. CDR3 region: CASSQDHRSFYNEQFF. DNA of the CDR3: TGCGCCAGCAGCCAAGATCACAGGTCTTTCTACAATGAGCAGTTCTTC.

This clonotype came up a few times. V and J are TRBV30 and TRBJ1-2, with D hard to call. From germline, CDR1 is GTSNPN and CDR2 SVGIG (reference sequence). V was pared by 4 bases and J by 0 bases, with 9 bases between. CDR3 length equals 13 residues. CDR3 DNA: TGTGCCTGGAACAGAGATCCTAACTATGGCTACACCTTC. This gives the protein CAWNRDPNYGYTF.

The chain links TRBV27 to TRBJ2-3; D gene unclear. V gave up 2 bases and J gave up 6 bases, with 12 bases separating them. From germline, CDR1 is MNHEY and CDR2 SMNVEV (reference sequence). This CDR3 has 14 residues. CDR3 residues: CASSLRSPGDTQYF. The DNA of the CDR3 is TGTGCCAGCAGTTTAAGGTCACCCGGGGATACGCAGTATTTT.

This clonotype turned up a few times. The genes are TRBV12-3 or TRBV12-4 and TRBJ2-1; 13 nucleotides line up with TRBD2. CDR3 length: 17 residues. The V and J ends lost 7 bases and 6 bases, in that order; junction bases with no gene match: 12. The CDR3 loop is CASTLQTSGGWSNEQFF. The CDR3 DNA reads as TGTGCCAGCACCCTCCAGACTAGCGGGGGGTGGTCCAATGAGCAGTTCTTC.

CDR3 nucleotide sequence: TGTGCCAGCAGTTACTCCCGTGTGGTTGAGACCCAGTACTTC. Translation: CASSYSRVVETQYF. This chain connects TRBV7-2 to TRBJ2-5; the D is unclear. Germline CDR1 is SGHTA and CDR2 is FQGNSA. This CDR3 is built from 14 residues. Trimming removed 6 bases at V and 5 bases at J, with 16 bases between.

This clonotype was detected ten times or more. CDR3 bases: TGTGCCAGCAGCTTAGAGGACACCTACGAGCAGTACTTC. Amino acid sequence: CASSLEDTYEQYF. The rearrangement joins TRBV7-9 to TRBJ2-7; the D gene is possibly TRBD1 (5 bases). The germline V and J ends were trimmed by 1 base and 2 bases, with 6 bases remaining between them. Germline V gene sequence: CDR1 SEHNR, CDR2 FQNEAQ (reference sequence). This CDR3 spans 13 amino acids.

This clonotype has a handful of counts. Here the CDR3 reads CASSWGWGASTDTQYF. The DNA for the CDR3 is TGCGCCAGCAGCTGGGGCTGGGGGGCTTCCACAGATACGCAGTATTTT. The chain uses TRBV5-1 and TRBJ2-3; D possibly uses TRBD1 or TRBD2 (6 bases each). The germline V gene encodes CDR1 SGHRS and CDR2 YFSETQ. V was shortened by 3 bases and J by 2 bases, with 16 bases between the two germline ends. The CDR3 has 16 residues.

This clonotype was seen many times. This CDR3 reads CASSLIGGDTEAFF. Here the CDR3 DNA reads TGCGCCAGCAGCTTAATCGGGGGTGACACTGAAGCTTTCTTT. This chain links TRBV5-1 with TRBJ1-1, with D possibly being TRBD1 (5 bases). V lost 2 bases and J lost 3, with 11 bases in between. CDR1 is SGHRS, CDR2 YFSETQ, per germline. CDR3 length: 14 amino acids.

J is TRBJ2-2 and V is TRBV10-3; D remains unclear. Germline CDR1 and CDR2: ENHRY and SYGVKD. The V end lost 0 bases, the J end lost 4 bases, and 6 bases lay between the germline ends. CDR3 length: 14 amino acids. The CDR3 sequence is CAISESKGTGELFF. The CDR3 nucleotides read TGTGCCATCAGTGAGTCGAAGGGCACCGGGGAGCTGTTTTTT.

The rearrangement links TRBV24-1 to TRBJ2-7, with TRBD1 matching 10 bases. J lost 6 bases, V lost 3 bases, and 4 bases had no gene match. CDR1 KGHDR and CDR2 SFDVKD come from the germline V gene. The CDR3 is 14 residues long. The CDR3 DNA sequence: TGTGCCACCAGTGATCCCAGGACAGGGGGCGAGCAGTACTTC. The encoded protein is CATSDPRTGGEQYF.